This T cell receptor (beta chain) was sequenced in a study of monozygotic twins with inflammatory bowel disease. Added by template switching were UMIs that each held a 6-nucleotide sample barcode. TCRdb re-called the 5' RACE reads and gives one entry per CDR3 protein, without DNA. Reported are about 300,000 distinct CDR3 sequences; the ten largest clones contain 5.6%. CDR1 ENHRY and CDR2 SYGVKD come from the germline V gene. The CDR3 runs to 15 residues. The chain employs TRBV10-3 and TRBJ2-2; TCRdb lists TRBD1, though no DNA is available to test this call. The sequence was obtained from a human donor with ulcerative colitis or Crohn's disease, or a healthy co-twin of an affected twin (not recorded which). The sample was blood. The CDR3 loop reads CAISEMDRVSGELFF.